One and the same sample provided the 5 T cell receptor beta chains below, sequenced in a study of metastatic and nonmetastatic thyroid tumors. Treatment of any kind had been given to no patient before thyroid surgery. TCRdb re-called the PCR reads through MiXCR. The data contain tens of thousands of clones, roughly 50% of them singletons. The source material was tumor tissue. The receptors originated from a male donor with papillary thyroid cancer or a benign thyroid nodule (not recorded which). Some clones in this sample may be carry-over from other donors' samples.

The chain combines TRBV6-2 or TRBV6-3 with TRBJ2-2; 7 bases align to TRBD2. CDR1 and CDR2 (germline): MNHEY, SVGEGT. The trim removed 6 bases at V and 7 bases at J, leaving 5 bases unmatched. CDR3 size: 13 residues. CDR3 sequence: CASREAGNGELFF. Here the CDR3 DNA reads TGTGCCAGCAGAGAAGCGGGGAACGGGGAGCTGTTTTTT.

The rearrangement joins TRBV6-5 to TRBJ2-5; D is possibly TRBD1 (8 bases). This CDR3 contains 13 residues. CDR1 and CDR2 (germline): MNHEY, SVGAGI. V was clipped by 4 bases and J by 7 bases, with 13 bases between them. CDR3: CASSSTGGGTQYF. CDR3 DNA sequence: TGTGCCAGCAGTTCAACAGGGGGGGGGACCCAGTACTTC.

V gene TRBV20-1 combines with J gene TRBJ2-5; no definite D call. This CDR3 is 13 amino acids long. Germline V gene data show CDR1 as DFQATT and CDR2 as SNEGSKA (reference sequence). Trimming took 0 bases from V and 5 from J, leaving 10 bases between them. CDR3 region: CSARDEFGETQYF. CDR3 nucleotides: TGCAGTGCTAGAGATGAGTTCGGGGAGACCCAGTACTTC.

The CDR3 region is CASSLSGGKETQYF. The CDR3 region has the DNA TGTGCCAGCAGTCTCTCAGGGGGCAAGGAGACCCAGTACTTC. The V and J genes are TRBV12-3 or TRBV12-4 and TRBJ2-5; 8 nucleotides agree with TRBD1. The CDR3 has 14 residues. Trimming removed 5 bases from V and 5 bases from J; junction bases left unmatched: 7.

In this sample, this clone is medium-sized. J is TRBJ2-7 and V is TRBV27; 8 nucleotides line up with TRBD2. This CDR3 has 17 amino acids. J gave up 3 bases and V 3 bases, and 13 bases lay outside the gene matches. Germline values: CDR1 MNHEY, CDR2 SMNVEV (reference sequence). The CDR3 nucleotides are TGTGCCAGCAGTTTTGGCGGGAGGCTACTACGGGACTACGAGCAGTACTTC. Amino acids: CASSFGGRLLRDYEQYF.